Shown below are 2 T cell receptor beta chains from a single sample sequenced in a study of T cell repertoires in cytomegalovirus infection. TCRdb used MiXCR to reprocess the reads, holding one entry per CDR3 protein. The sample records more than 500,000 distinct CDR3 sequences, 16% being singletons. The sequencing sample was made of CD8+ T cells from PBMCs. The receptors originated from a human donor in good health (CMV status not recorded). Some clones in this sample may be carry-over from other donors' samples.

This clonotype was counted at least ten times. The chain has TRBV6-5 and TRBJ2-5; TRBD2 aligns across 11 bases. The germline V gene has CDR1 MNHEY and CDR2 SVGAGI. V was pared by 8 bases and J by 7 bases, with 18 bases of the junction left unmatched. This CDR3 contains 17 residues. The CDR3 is CASPSSLAGGPMGTQYF. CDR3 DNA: TGTGCCAGCCCGTCCTCTCTAGCGGGGGGCCCAATGGGGACCCAGTACTTC.

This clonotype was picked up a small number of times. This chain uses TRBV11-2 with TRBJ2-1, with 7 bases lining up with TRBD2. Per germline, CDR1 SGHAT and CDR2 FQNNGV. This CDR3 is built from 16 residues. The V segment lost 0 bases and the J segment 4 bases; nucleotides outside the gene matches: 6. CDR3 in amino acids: CASSLESGGLYNEQFF. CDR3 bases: TGTGCCAGCAGCTTAGAGTCGGGAGGACTTTACAATGAGCAGTTCTTC.